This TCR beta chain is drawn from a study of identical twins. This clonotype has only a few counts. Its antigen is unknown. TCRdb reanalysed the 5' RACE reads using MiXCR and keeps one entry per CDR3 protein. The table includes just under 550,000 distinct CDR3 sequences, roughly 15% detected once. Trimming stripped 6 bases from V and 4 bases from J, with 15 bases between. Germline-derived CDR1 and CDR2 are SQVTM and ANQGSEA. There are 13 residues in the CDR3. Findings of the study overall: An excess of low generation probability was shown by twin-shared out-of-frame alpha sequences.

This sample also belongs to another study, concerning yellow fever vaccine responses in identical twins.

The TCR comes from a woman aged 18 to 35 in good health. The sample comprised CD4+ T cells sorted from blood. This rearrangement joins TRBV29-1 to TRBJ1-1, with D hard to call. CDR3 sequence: CSVPRPGVTEAFF. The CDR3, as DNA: TGCAGCGTCCCCCGGCCCGGGGTCACTGAAGCTTTCTTT.